This T cell receptor (beta chain) was captured in a study of cytomegalovirus exposure and HLA in healthy donors. The wider study: Caucasian-associated ancestry cluster membership applied to approximately 81% of over 350 genotyped donors.

The PCR was carried out with 60 Vbeta primers and 13 Jbeta primers. Here immunoSEQ multiplex PCR was the method, and the copy in TCRdb shows in-frame clones only, minus some. Among about 200,000 clones listed, 65% to 90% were seen once. General study findings and limits: The only immune exposure information that was available was CMV serostatus. Earlier analysis yielded a pattern in which most TCR beta V segments were productive about 90% or about 30% of the time.

In the case of this clone: Its antigen remains unidentified.

The TCR was taken from a girl between 10 and 17 years old in good health and CMV-seronegative. Sequencing was performed on PBMCs.

CDR3 loop: CASSLAVQGDYGYTF. The CDR3 region has the DNA TGTGCCAGCAGCTTGGCCGTACAGGGGGACTATGGCTACACCTTC. The V gene is TRBV13, the J gene TRBJ1-2; 8 bases match TRBD1. V lost 3 bases and J lost 3; bases outside the gene matches: 6. The CDR3 has 15 amino acids. Germline V CDR1 and CDR2: PRHDT, FYEKMQ (reference sequence).